Listed below are T cell receptor beta chains from one sample, sequenced in a study of circulating and synovial CD4+ cells in juvenile arthritis. Assay used: immunoSEQ multiplex PCR; TCRdb lists only in-frame clones, some missing. Among around 31,000 clones listed, about 95% were seen once. The sample consisted of CD4+ T cells from blood. These receptors were taken from a human donor with juvenile idiopathic arthritis. Both conserved end residues are part of each CDR3. The D gene is left open where the match is weak. Clone size is shown for a subset of rows, as once, few, many or a class of expanded clone.

CDR3 DNA: TGTGCCAGCAGCTCGATCCGGGACAGGGGTACTGAAGCTTTCTTT
CDR3 protein: CASSSIRDRGTEAFF
J gene: TRBJ1-1
clone size: .
D gene: TRBD1
V gene: TRBV7-9

CDR3 DNA: TGTGCCAGCAGCACTAAGCGAAGGACTGAAGCTTTCTTT
CDR3 protein: CASSTKRRTEAFF
J gene: TRBJ1-1
clone size: .
D gene: .
V gene: TRBV7-2

CDR3 DNA: TGCAGTGCCCTCCGGGACAATGAGCAGTTCTTC
CDR3 protein: CSALRDNEQFF
J gene: TRBJ2-1
clone size: .
D gene: .
V gene: TRBV20-1

CDR3 DNA: TGTGCCAGCAGTTCGGCCGGGTCCCGCTACACCTTC
CDR3 protein: CASSSAGSRYTF
J gene: TRBJ1-2
clone size: .
D gene: .
V gene: TRBV27

CDR3 DNA: TGTGCCAGCAGTGAAGGTCGACAGGGCTATGGCTACACCTTC
CDR3 protein: CASSEGRQGYGYTF
J gene: TRBJ1-2
clone size: .
D gene: TRBD1
V gene: TRBV6-1

CDR3 DNA: TGTGCCAGCAGCTTGCGTGCAGGGGGTGTCTATGGCTACACCTTC
CDR3 protein: CASSLRAGGVYGYTF
J gene: TRBJ1-2
clone size: .
D gene: TRBD1
V gene: TRBV5-6

CDR3 DNA: TGTGCCAGCAGTGTCGGGGGGTCCTACGAGCAGTACTTC
CDR3 protein: CASSVGGSYEQYF
J gene: TRBJ2-7
clone size: .
D gene: TRBD2
V gene: TRBV6-1

CDR3 DNA: TGTGCCAGCACGTTGGACAGGGGAATGACCGGGGAGCTGTTTTTT
CDR3 protein: CASTLDRGMTGELFF
J gene: TRBJ2-2
clone size: once
D gene: TRBD1
V gene: TRBV28

CDR3 DNA: TGCGCCAGCAGCCCGATCGAGCGGCGGGAAAAACTGTTTTTT
CDR3 protein: CASSPIERREKLFF
J gene: TRBJ1-4
clone size: .
D gene: .
V gene: TRBV4-1

CDR3 DNA: TGTGCCAGCAGCTTAGCGCTACTCCAAGATACGCAGTATTTT
CDR3 protein: CASSLALLQDTQYF
J gene: TRBJ2-3
clone size: .
D gene: .
V gene: TRBV7-6

CDR3 DNA: TGTGCCAGCAGCTTGGGCGCGAATTCACCCCTCCACTTT
CDR3 protein: CASSLGANSPLHF
J gene: TRBJ1-6
clone size: .
D gene: .
V gene: TRBV5-6

CDR3 DNA: TGTGCCGGACAGGGGGCCGGCACCGGGGAGCTGTTTTTT
CDR3 protein: CAGQGAGTGELFF
J gene: TRBJ2-2
clone size: .
D gene: TRBD1
V gene: TRBV2